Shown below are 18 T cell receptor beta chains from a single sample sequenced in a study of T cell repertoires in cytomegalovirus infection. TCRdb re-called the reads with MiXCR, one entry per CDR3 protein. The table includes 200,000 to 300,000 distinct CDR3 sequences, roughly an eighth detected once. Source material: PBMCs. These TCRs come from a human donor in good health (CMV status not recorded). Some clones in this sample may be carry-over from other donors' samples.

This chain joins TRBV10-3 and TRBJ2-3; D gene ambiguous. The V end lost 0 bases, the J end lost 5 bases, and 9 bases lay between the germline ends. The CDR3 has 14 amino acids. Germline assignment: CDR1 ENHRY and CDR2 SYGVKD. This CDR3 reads CAISESVYQDTQYF. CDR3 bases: TGTGCCATCAGTGAGTCCGTCTACCAAGATACGCAGTATTTT.

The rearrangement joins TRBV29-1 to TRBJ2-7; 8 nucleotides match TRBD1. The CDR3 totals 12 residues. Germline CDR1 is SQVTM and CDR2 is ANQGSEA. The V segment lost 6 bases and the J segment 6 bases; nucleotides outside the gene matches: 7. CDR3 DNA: TGCAGCGTGGTCAGGACAGGGTCCGAGCAGTACTTC. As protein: CSVVRTGSEQYF.

The CDR3 DNA sequence: TGTGCCATCCTAGCGGACTCCTACAATGAGCAGTTCTTC. This sequence encodes CAILADSYNEQFF. The chain couples TRBV10-3 to TRBJ2-1; 7 positions match TRBD2. The ends lost 8 bases at V and 0 bases at J; junction bases unmatched: 1. The CDR3 sequence is 13 residues long. Germline CDR1 reads ENHRY; CDR2 reads SYGVKD.

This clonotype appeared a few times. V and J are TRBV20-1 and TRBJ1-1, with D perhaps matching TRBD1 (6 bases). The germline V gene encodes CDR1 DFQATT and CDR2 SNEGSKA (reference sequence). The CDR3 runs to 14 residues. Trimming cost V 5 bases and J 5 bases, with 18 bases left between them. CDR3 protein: CSADSSGTNTEAFF. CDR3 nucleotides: TGCAGTGCTGATTCAAGCGGGACAAATACTGAAGCTTTCTTT.

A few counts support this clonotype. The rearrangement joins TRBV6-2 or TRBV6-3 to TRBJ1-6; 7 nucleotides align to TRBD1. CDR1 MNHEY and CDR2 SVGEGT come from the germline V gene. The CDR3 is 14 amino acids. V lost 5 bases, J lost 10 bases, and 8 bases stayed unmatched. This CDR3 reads CASSSPGQESPLHF. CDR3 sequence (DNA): TGTGCCAGCAGTAGCCCTGGACAGGAATCACCCCTCCACTTT.

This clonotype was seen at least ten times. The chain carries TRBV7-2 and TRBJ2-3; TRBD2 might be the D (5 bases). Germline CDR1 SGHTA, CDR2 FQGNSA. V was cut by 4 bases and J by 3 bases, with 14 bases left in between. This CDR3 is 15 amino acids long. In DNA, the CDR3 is TGTGCCAGCAGCTCTCAGAGGAGGTGGACAGATACGCAGTATTTT. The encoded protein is CASSSQRRWTDTQYF.

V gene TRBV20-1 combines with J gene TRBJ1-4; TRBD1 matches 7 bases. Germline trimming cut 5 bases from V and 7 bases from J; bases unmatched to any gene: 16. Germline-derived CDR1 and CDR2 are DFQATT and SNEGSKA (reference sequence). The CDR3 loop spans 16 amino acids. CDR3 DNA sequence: TGCAGTGCTGAGGGGGCGGGCAGGGAAGTAGGTGAAAAACTGTTTTTT. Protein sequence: CSAEGAGREVGEKLFF.

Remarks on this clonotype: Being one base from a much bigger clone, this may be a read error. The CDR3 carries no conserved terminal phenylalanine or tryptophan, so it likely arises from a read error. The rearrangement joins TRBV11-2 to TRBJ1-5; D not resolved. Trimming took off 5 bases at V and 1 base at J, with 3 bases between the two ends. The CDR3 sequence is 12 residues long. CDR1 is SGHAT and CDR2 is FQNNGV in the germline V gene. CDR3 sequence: CASSGSNQPQHS. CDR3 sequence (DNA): TGTGCCAGCAGCGGAAGCAATCAGCCCCAGCATTCT.

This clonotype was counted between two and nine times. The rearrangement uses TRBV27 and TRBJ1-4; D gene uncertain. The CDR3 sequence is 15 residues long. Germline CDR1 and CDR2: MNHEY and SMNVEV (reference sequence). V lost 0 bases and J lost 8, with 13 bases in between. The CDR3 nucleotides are TGTGCCAGCAGTTTATCCCCGCCTCGGCCAGAAAAACTGTTTTTT. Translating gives CASSLSPPRPEKLFF.

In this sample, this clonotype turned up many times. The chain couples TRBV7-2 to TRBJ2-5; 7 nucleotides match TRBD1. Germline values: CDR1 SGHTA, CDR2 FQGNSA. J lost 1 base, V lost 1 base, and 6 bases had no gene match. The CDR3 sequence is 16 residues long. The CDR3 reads CASSLESGQLQETQYF. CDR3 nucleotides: TGTGCCAGCAGCTTAGAGTCGGGACAGCTCCAAGAGACCCAGTACTTC.

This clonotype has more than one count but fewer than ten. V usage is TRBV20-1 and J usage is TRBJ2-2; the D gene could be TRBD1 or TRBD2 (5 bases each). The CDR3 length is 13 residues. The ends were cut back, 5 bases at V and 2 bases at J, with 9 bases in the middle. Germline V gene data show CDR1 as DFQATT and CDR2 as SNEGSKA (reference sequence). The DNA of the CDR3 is TGCAGTGCTTCCGGGACCAACACCGGGGAGCTGTTTTTT. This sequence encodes CSASGTNTGELFF.

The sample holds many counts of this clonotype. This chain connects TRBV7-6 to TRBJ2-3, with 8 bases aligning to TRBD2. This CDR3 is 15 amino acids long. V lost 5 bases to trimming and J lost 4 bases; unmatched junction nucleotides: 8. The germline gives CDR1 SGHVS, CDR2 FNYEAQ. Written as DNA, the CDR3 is TGTGCCAGCAGCCGCCACGGGGGGGCCCCAGATACGCAGTATTTT. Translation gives CASSRHGGAPDTQYF.

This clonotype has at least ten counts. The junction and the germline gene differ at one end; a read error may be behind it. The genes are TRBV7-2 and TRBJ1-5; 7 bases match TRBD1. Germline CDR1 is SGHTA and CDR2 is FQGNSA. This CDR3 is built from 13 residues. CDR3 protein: CASSRQGNQPQHF. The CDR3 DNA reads TGTGCCAGCAGCCGACAGGGCAACCAGCCCCAGCATTTT.

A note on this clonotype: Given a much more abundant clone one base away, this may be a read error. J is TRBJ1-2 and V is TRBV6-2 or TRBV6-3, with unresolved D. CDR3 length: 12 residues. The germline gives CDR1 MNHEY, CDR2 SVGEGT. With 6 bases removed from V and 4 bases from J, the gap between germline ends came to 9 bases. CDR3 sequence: CASRARPYGYTF. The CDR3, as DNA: TGTGCCAGCAGGGCCAGGCCCTATGGCTACACCTTC.

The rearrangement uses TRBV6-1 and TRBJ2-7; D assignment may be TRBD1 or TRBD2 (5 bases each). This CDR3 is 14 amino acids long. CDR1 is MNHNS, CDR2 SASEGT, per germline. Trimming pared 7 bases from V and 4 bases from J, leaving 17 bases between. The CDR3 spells CASTPGTAQYEQYF. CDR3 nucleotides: TGTGCCAGCACCCCGGGGACGGCCCAATACGAGCAGTACTTC.

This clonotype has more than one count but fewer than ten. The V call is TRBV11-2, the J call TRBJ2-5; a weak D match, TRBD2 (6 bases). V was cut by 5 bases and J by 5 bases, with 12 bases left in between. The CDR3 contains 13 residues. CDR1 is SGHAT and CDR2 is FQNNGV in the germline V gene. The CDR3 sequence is CASSVLASETQYF. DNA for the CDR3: TGTGCCAGCAGCGTGCTAGCGTCGGAGACCCAGTACTTC.

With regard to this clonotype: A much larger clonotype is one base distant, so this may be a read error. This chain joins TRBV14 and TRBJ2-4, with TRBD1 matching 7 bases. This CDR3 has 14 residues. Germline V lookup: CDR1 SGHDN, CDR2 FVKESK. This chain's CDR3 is CTSSHVAGGNIQYF. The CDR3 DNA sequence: TGTACCAGCAGCCATGTGGCAGGGGGAAACATTCAGTACTTC.

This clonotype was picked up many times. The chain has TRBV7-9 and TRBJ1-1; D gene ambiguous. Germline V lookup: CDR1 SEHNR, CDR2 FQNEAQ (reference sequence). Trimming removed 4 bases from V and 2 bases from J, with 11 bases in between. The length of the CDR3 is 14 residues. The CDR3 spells CASSSKNSNTEAFF. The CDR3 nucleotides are TGTGCCAGCAGCTCGAAAAACAGTAACACTGAAGCTTTCTTT.